Below are 6 T cell receptor beta chains sequenced from a single sample in a study of T-cell reconstitution after alpha-beta-depleted transplantation in children. Unique molecular identifiers were incorporated during preparation of the TCRbeta library. TCRdb re-called the PCR reads through MiXCR, storing one row per CDR3 protein. This sample has fewer than 750,000 distinct CDR3 sequences; 23% occur once, and the top ten carry 14%. Sequenced here: PBMCs, mostly from graft donor cells, sampled 360 days after TCRalphabeta/CD19-depleted stem cell transplant. These receptors were collected from a boy less than two years old who had a stem cell transplant for acute myeloid leukemia, so the T cells may come from the graft donor.

The chain employs TRBV15 and TRBJ2-5, with 11 nucleotides matching TRBD1. Trimming took 5 bases from V and 4 from J; bases not matched to a gene: 9. The CDR3 sequence is 16 residues long. In germline, CDR1 is LNHNV, CDR2 YYDKDF (reference sequence). CDR3 nucleotides: TGTGCCACCAGCGGGAGGGGGACAGGGGGTGGAGAGACCCAGTACTTC. This encodes CATSGRGTGGGETQYF.

This chain uses TRBV4-1 with TRBJ1-2, with D unclear. This CDR3 contains 16 residues. Trimming left V 1 base short and J 4 bases short, with 16 bases between. CDR1 and CDR2 from the germline V gene are MGHRA and YSYEKL. The CDR3 DNA follows: TGCGCCAGCAGCCAAGGGAGGCCACTTCTGGGCTATGGCTACACCTTC. It translates to CASSQGRPLLGYGYTF.

J is TRBJ1-5 and V is TRBV5-1; weak D call: TRBD1 (5 bases). There are 15 residues in the CDR3. Per germline, CDR1 SGHRS and CDR2 YFSETQ. V gave up 3 bases and J gave up 4 bases, with 14 bases separating them. CDR3 nucleotide sequence: TGCGCCAGCAGCTCCCGCGAGGGGACGAATCAGCCCCAGCATTTT. This sequence encodes CASSSREGTNQPQHF.

In this sample, this clonotype turned up many times. The chain has TRBV10-3 and TRBJ2-3; no firm D call. There are 15 residues in the CDR3. Trimming cost V 10 bases and J 5 bases, with 22 bases left between them. Germline V CDR1 and CDR2: ENHRY, SYGVKD. As DNA, the CDR3 is TGTGCCACCCAAGACTCGGACGGCACCTTAGATACGCAGTATTTT. This gives the protein CATQDSDGTLDTQYF.

The rearrangement links TRBV6-1 to TRBJ1-2; maybe TRBD1 (5 bases). CDR3 length: 13 amino acids. The germline V and J ends were trimmed by 8 bases and 5 bases, with 15 bases remaining between them. CDR1 and CDR2 (germline): MNHNS, SASEGT. CDR3 DNA: TGTGCCAGCGGGAGGGGCGGAGGTTATGGCTACACCTTC. Translation gives CASGRGGGYGYTF.

The sample holds many counts of this clonotype. The V gene is TRBV3-1, the J gene TRBJ2-1; 9 nucleotides align to TRBD2. CDR3 length: 13 residues. V trimming: 0 bases; J trimming: 10 bases; junction bases outside the gene matches: 1. Per the germline V gene, CDR1 is LGHDT and CDR2 is YNNKEL (reference sequence). CDR3 bases: TGTGCCAGCAGCCAAGAAACTAGCGGGGAGCAGTTCTTC. Its protein is CASSQETSGEQFF.